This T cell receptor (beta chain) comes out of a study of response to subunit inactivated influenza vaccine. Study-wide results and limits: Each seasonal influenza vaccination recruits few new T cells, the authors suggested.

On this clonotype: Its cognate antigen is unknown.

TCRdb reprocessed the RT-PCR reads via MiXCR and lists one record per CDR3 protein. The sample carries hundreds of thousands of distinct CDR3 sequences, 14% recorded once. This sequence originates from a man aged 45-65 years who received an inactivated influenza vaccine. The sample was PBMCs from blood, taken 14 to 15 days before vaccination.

The CDR3 protein is CASSRATGRNTGELFF. The CDR3 DNA reads TGTGCCAGCAGCCGTGCTACAGGCCGGAACACCGGGGAGCTGTTTTTT. V usage is TRBV7-2 and J usage is TRBJ2-2, with D possibly TRBD1 on 5 matching bases. V lost 5 bases to trimming and J lost 1 base, with 14 bases between them. Germline CDR1 is SGHTA and CDR2 is FQGNSA. The CDR3 covers 16 residues. The variable domain in full, with the rest retrieved from reference TRBV7-2 and TRBJ2-2, is GAGVSQSPSNKVTEKGKDVELRCDPISGHTALYWYRQSLGQGLEFLIYFQGNSAPDKSGLPSDRFSAERTGGSVSTLTIQRTQQEDSAVYLCASSRATGRNTGELFFGEGSRLTVL.